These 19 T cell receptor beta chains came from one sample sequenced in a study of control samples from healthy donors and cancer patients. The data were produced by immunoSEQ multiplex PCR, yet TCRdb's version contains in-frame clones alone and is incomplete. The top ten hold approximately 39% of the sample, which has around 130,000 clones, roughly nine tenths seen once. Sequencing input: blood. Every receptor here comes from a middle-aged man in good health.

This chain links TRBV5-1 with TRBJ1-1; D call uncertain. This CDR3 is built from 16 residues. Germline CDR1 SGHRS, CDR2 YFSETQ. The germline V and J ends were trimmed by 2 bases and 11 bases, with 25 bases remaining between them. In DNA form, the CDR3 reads TGCGCCAGCAGCTTAGTGGCAATGAGGCCCCCCGGGGAGGCTTTCTTT. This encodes CASSLVAMRPPGEAFF. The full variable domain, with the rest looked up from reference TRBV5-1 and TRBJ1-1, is KAGVTQTPRYLIKTRGQQVTLSCSPISGHRSVSWYQQTPGQGLQFLFEYFSETQRNKGNFPGRFSGRQFSNSRSEMNVSTLELGDSALYLCASSLVAMRPPGEAFFGQGTRLTVV.

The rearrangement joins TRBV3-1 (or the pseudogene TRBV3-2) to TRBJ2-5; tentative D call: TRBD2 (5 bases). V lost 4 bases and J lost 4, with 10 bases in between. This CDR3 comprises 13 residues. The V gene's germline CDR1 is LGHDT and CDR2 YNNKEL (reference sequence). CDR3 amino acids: CASSRGSGETQYF. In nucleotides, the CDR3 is TGTGCCAGCAGCCGCGGGTCTGGAGAGACCCAGTACTTC.

The CDR3 DNA reads TGTGCCAGTTTGGACCGAGGAGACTCCGAGCAGTACTTC. This codes for CASLDRGDSEQYF. The chain combines TRBV2 with TRBJ2-7; the D is unclear. Germline V lookup: CDR1 SNHLY, CDR2 FYNNEI. Between the trimmed V and J ends, which lost 9 bases and 6 bases, there was a span of 18 bases. The CDR3 covers 13 residues.

The CDR3 bases are TGTGCCAGCAGCTTAAGGATGAACACTGAAGCTTTCTTT. It is translated as CASSLRMNTEAFF. The chain uses TRBV7-2 and TRBJ1-1; D remains ambiguous. CDR3 size: 13 residues. Trimming took 2 bases from V and 0 from J, leaving 4 bases between them. Germline V lookup: CDR1 SGHTA, CDR2 FQGNSA.

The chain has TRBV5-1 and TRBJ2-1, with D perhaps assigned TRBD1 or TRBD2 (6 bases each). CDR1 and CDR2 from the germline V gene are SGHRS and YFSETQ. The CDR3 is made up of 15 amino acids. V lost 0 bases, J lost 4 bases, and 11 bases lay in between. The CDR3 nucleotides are TGCGCCAGCAGCTTGGAGGGGGGCACTTACAATGAGCAGTTCTTC. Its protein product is CASSLEGGTYNEQFF.

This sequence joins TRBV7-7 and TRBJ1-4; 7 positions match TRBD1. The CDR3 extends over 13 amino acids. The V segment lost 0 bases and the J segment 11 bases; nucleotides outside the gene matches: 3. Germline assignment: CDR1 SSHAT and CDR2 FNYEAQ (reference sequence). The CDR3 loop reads CASSLAQGDKLFF. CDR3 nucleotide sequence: TGTGCCAGCAGCTTAGCGCAGGGGGACAAACTGTTTTTT.

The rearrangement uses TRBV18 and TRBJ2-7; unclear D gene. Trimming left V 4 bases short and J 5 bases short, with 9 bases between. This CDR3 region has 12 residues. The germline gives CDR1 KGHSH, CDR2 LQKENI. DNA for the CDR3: TGTGCCAGCTCACTTACCGCCGACGAGCAGTACTTC. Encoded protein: CASSLTADEQYF.

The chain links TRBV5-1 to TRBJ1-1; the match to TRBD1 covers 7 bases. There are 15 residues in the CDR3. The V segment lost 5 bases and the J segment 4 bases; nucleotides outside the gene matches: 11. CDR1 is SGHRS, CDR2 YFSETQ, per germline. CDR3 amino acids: CASSKTGPGGTEAFF. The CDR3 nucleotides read TGCGCCAGCAGTAAAACGGGGCCAGGGGGCACTGAAGCTTTCTTT.

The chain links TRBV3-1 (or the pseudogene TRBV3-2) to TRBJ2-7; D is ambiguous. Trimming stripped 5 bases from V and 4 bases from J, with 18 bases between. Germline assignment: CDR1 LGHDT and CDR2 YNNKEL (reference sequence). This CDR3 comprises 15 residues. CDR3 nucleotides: TGTGCCAGCAGCGCTATTTCAACGATGGGGTACGAGCAGTACTTC. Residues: CASSAISTMGYEQYF.

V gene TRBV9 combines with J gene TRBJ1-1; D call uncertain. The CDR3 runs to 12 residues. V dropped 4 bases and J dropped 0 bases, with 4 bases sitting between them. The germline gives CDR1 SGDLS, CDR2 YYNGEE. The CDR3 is CASSSMNTEAFF. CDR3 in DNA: TGTGCCAGCAGCAGTATGAACACTGAAGCTTTCTTT.

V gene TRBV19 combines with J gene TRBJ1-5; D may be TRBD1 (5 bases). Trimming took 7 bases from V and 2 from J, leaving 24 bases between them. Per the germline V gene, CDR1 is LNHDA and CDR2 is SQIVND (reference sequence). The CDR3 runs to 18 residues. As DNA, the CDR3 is TGTGCCAGTACCGCCCGGGGCCTAACAGGTTACGGCAATCAGCCCCAGCATTTT. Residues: CASTARGLTGYGNQPQHF. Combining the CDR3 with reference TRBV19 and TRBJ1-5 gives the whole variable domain DGGITQSPKYLFRKEGQNVTLSCEQNLNHDAMYWYRQDPGQGLRLIYYSQIVNDFQKGDIAEGYSVSREKKESFPLTVTSAQKNPTAFYLCASTARGLTGYGNQPQHFGDGTRLSIL.

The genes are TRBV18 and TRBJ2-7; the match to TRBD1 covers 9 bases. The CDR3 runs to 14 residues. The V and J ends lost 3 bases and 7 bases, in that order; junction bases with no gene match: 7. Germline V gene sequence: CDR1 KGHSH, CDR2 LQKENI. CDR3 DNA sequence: TGTGCCAGCTCACCGGGGACAGGGACGAAAGAGCAGTACTTC. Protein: CASSPGTGTKEQYF.

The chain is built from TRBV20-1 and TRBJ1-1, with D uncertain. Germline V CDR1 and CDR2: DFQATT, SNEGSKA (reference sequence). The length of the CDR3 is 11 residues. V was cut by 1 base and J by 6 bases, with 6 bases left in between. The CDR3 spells CSARVEAEAFF. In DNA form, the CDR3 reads TGCAGTGCTAGAGTTGAGGCTGAAGCTTTCTTT.

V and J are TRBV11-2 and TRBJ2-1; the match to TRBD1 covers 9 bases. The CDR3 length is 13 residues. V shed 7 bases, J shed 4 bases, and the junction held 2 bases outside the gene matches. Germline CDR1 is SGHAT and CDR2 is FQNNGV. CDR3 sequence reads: CASTGQGYNEQFF. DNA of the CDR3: TGTGCCAGCACCGGACAGGGGTACAATGAGCAGTTCTTC. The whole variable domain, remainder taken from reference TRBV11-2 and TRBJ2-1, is EAGVAQSPRYKIIEKRQSVAFWCNPISGHATLYWYQQILGQGPKLLIQFQNNGVVDDSQLPKDRFSAERLKGVDSTLKIQPAKLEDSAVYLCASTGQGYNEQFFGPGTRLTVL.

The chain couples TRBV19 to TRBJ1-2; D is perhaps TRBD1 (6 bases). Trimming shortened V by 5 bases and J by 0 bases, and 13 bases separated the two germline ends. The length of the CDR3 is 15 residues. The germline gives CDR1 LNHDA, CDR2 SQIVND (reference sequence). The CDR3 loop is CASSVGGQTNYGYTF. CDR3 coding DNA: TGTGCCAGTAGTGTCGGGGGACAAACTAACTATGGCTACACCTTC.

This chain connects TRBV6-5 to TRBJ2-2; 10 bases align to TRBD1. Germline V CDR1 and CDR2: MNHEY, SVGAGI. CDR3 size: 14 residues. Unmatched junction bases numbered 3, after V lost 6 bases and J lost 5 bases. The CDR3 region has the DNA TGTGCCAGCAGGAGACAGGGGGCGACCGGGGAGCTGTTTTTT. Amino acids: CASRRQGATGELFF.

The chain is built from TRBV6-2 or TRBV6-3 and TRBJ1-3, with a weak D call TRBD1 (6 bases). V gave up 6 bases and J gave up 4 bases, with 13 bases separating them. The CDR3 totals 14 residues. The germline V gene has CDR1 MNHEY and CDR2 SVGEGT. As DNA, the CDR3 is TGTGCCAGCAGCTTCGGACAGACCGGAAACACCATATATTTT. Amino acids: CASSFGQTGNTIYF.

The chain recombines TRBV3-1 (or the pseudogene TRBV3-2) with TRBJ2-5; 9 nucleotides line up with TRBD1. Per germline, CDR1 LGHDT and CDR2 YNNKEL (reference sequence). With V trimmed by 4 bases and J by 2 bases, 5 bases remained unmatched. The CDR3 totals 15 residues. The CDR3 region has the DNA TGTGCCAGCAGCCGCGGACAGGGGTGGCAAGAGACCCAGTACTTC. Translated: CASSRGQGWQETQYF.

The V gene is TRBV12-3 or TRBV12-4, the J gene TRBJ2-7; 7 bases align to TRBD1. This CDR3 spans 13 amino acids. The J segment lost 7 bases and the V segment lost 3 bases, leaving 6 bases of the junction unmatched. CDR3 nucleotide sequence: TGTGCCAGCAGTTTGGGGGCAGGGGGTGAGCAGTACTTC. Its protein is CASSLGAGGEQYF.